One and the same sample provided the 32 T cell receptor beta chains below, sequenced in a study of spatial heterogeneity in lung cancer. In TCRdb, the 5' RACE reads were re-called with MiXCR into one record per CDR3 protein. The sample has about 82,000 distinct CDR3 sequences, over 9.5% seen once; the top ten hold 3.5% to 5.5%. Sample time point: sample taken at primary tumor resection. Tumor, nontumor lung or frozen PBMC supplied whole RNA that was sequenced unsorted. The sequencing used PBMCs, collected at surgery. The receptor source for this set is a male donor with early-stage non-small cell lung cancer.

The chain carries TRBV7-9 and TRBJ2-1, with TRBD2 matching over 8 bases. The CDR3 runs to 16 residues. Losses at the gene ends were 5 bases for V and 0 bases for J; bases not matched to a gene: 6. From germline, CDR1 is SEHNR and CDR2 FQNEAQ (reference sequence). The CDR3 region is CASSILAGTSYNEQFF. The CDR3 nucleotides are TGTGCCAGCAGCATATTAGCGGGAACCTCCTACAATGAGCAGTTCTTC.

The chain is built from TRBV6-2 or TRBV6-3 and TRBJ1-1, with D possibly TRBD1 on 5 matching bases. V gave up 8 bases and J gave up 0 bases, with 10 bases separating them. Germline V CDR1 and CDR2: MNHEY, SVGEGT. This CDR3 comprises 13 residues. The CDR3 region has the DNA TGTGCCAGCTCGGGGACCGTGAACACTGAAGCTTTCTTT. Its translation is CASSGTVNTEAFF.

The rearrangement joins TRBV12-3 or TRBV12-4 to TRBJ1-1, with no clear D. CDR3 length: 13 residues. Trimming took off 2 bases at V and 0 bases at J, with 4 bases between the two ends. CDR3 protein: CASSLLMNTEAFF. CDR3 nucleotide sequence: TGTGCCAGCAGTTTACTGATGAACACTGAAGCTTTCTTT.

This clonotype turned up a few times. The CDR3 DNA reads as TGTGCCAGCAGCTTACAGGGGGTGTACGGCAATCAGCCCCAGCATTTT. Protein: CASSLQGVYGNQPQHF. This chain links TRBV7-2 with TRBJ1-5; 7 nucleotides line up with TRBD1. The germline gives CDR1 SGHTA, CDR2 FQGNSA. With V trimmed by 2 bases and J by 2 bases, 6 bases remained unmatched. The CDR3 totals 16 residues.

J is TRBJ2-2 and V is TRBV7-2; 10 bases are a match to TRBD2. The V gene's germline CDR1 is SGHTA and CDR2 FQGNSA. Trimming cost V 2 bases and J 5 bases; bases outside gene matches: 5. The CDR3 totals 16 residues. CDR3 region: CASSLRASGSTGELFF. CDR3 nucleotides: TGTGCCAGCAGCTTAAGGGCTAGCGGGAGTACCGGGGAGCTGTTTTTT.

The chain recombines TRBV7-9 with TRBJ2-7, with a weak D call TRBD1 (6 bases). The CDR3 consists of 15 residues. With 5 bases removed from V and 6 bases from J, the gap between germline ends came to 20 bases. Germline CDR1 and CDR2: SEHNR and FQNEAQ (reference sequence). As DNA, the CDR3 is TGTGCCAGCAGCCCCTCCGGCACAGGGAAAGGCGAGCAGTACTTC. Its translation is CASSPSGTGKGEQYF.

This clonotype came up a few times. This chain uses TRBV6-1 with TRBJ1-1; D unclear. Deletions cut 6 bases from V and 5 bases from J, with 16 bases between. CDR1 and CDR2 from the germline V gene are MNHNS and SASEGT. This CDR3 is 14 amino acids long. The CDR3 DNA is TGTGCCAGCAGCCCCGTGGGTGTGCGGACTGAAGCTTTCTTT. Its translation: CASSPVGVRTEAFF.

V gene TRBV30 combines with J gene TRBJ2-1; TRBD2 matches 7 bases. The length of the CDR3 is 13 residues. Germline V CDR1 and CDR2: GTSNPN, SVGIG (reference sequence). The ends lost 4 bases at V and 8 bases at J; junction bases unmatched: 8. CDR3 in DNA: TGTGCCTGGACTCCAGCGGGGAGCCATGAGCAGTTCTTC. This codes for CAWTPAGSHEQFF.

The chain carries TRBV5-1 and TRBJ2-1; D is perhaps TRBD2 (5 bases). Per the germline V gene, CDR1 is SGHRS and CDR2 is YFSETQ. The V gene lost 0 bases and the J gene lost 2 bases, with 12 bases spanning the gap. There are 16 residues in the CDR3. DNA of the CDR3: TGCGCCAGCAGCTTGGCTACTAGTCGCCCCTACAATGAGCAGTTCTTC. Amino acid sequence: CASSLATSRPYNEQFF.

A few counts support this clonotype. This chain joins TRBV25-1 and TRBJ1-2; no firm D call. Trimming pared 1 base from V and 2 bases from J, leaving 5 bases between. Germline-derived CDR1 and CDR2 are MGHDK and SYGVNS. The CDR3 runs 13 residues. CDR3: CASSEWGNYGYTF. CDR3 coding DNA: TGTGCCAGCAGTGAATGGGGAAACTATGGCTACACCTTC.

This clonotype turned up a few times. This chain connects TRBV6-1 to TRBJ2-2; D gene ambiguous. This CDR3 has 11 residues. Germline CDR1 reads MNHNS; CDR2 reads SASEGT. Trimming shortened V by 1 base and J by 7 bases, and 1 base separated the two germline ends. CDR3 region: CASSEVGELFF. CDR3 sequence (DNA): TGTGCCAGCAGTGAAGTCGGGGAGCTGTTTTTT.

The chain couples TRBV5-6 to TRBJ1-1; D is unresolved. CDR3 length equals 13 residues. CDR1 is SGHDT and CDR2 is YYEEEE in the germline V gene. Trimming stripped 1 base from V and 1 base from J, with 5 bases between. The CDR3 spells CASSLWANTEAFF. The DNA for the CDR3 is TGTGCCAGCAGCTTGTGGGCGAACACTGAAGCTTTCTTT.

The chain has TRBV20-1 and TRBJ2-3; 9 bases line up with TRBD2. The germline CDR1 and CDR2 sequences are DFQATT and SNEGSKA (reference sequence). J was trimmed by 2 bases and V by 5 bases; bases with no gene match: 8. There are 15 residues in the CDR3. The CDR3 DNA sequence: TGCAGTGCTCTAGGTGCGGGAGGGATCACAGATACGCAGTATTTT. Its protein product is CSALGAGGITDTQYF.

This clonotype has ten or more counts. The DNA of the CDR3 is TGTGCCAGCAGCCCGACAGGGGATAATTCACCCCTCCACTTT. It yields the protein CASSPTGDNSPLHF. This rearrangement joins TRBV4-2 to TRBJ1-6, with 8 bases fitting TRBD1. The CDR3 sequence is 14 residues long. Germline V gene data show CDR1 as LGHNA and CDR2 as YNFKEQ. The junction had 1 base not matched to a gene; V was cut back by 4 bases and J by 5 bases.

The gene calls are TRBV6-1 and TRBJ1-2; D gene uncertain. V lost 7 bases and J lost 0, with 12 bases in between. The germline V gene encodes CDR1 MNHNS and CDR2 SASEGT. There are 14 residues in the CDR3. The CDR3 protein is CASKGGRSNYGYTF. The DNA of the CDR3 is TGTGCCAGCAAGGGAGGGAGATCTAACTATGGCTACACCTTC.

For the CDR3, the DNA is TGTGCCAGCAGCGTAGGTGTGGGAGAAGGGCCAGATACGCAGTATTTT. Encoded protein: CASSVGVGEGPDTQYF. The V call is TRBV9, the J call TRBJ2-3, with D possibly TRBD2 on 5 matching bases. The V gene lost 0 bases and the J gene lost 4 bases, with 15 bases spanning the gap. Germline V CDR1 and CDR2: SGDLS, YYNGEE. The CDR3 totals 16 residues.

A few counts support this clonotype. The gene calls are TRBV10-1 and TRBJ1-1; TRBD1 is a possible D gene (6 bases). The CDR3 has 11 amino acids. The V gene's germline CDR1 is WNHNN and CDR2 SYGVQD (reference sequence). Trimming cost V 6 bases and J 10 bases, with 12 bases left between them. The CDR3 sequence is CASRDTGPAFF. CDR3 bases: TGCGCCAGCAGAGATACAGGGCCAGCTTTCTTT.

The CDR3 is CGKRWQHEAFF. The CDR3 DNA follows: TGCGGAAAAAGGTGGCAGCATGAAGCTTTCTTT. The chain couples TRBV29-1 to TRBJ1-1; D gene ambiguous. This CDR3 spans 11 amino acids. The V gene's germline CDR1 is SQVTM and CDR2 ANQGSEA.

This rearrangement joins TRBV20-1 to TRBJ2-1; D possibly matches TRBD1 or TRBD2 (6 bases each). The length of the CDR3 is 16 residues. V was trimmed by 0 bases and J by 8 bases, leaving 20 bases between them. Looked up from germline, CDR1 is DFQATT and CDR2 is SNEGSKA (reference sequence). CDR3 sequence: CSARDEGGGTIHEQFF. The DNA of the CDR3 is TGCAGTGCTAGAGATGAGGGGGGCGGAACCATACATGAGCAGTTCTTC.

In its sample, this clonotype was seen many times. The V and J genes are TRBV14 and TRBJ2-2; D gene uncertain. This CDR3 comprises 14 residues. Trimming took 1 base from V and 4 from J, leaving 7 bases between them. In germline, CDR1 is SGHDN, CDR2 FVKESK. CDR3 sequence reads: CASSQVASTGELFF. The CDR3 region has the DNA TGTGCCAGCAGCCAAGTGGCAAGCACCGGGGAGCTGTTTTTT. The variable domain in full, completed from reference TRBV14 and TRBJ2-2, reads EAGVTQFPSHSVIEKGQTVTLRCDPISGHDNLYWYRRVMGKEIKFLLHFVKESKQDESGMPNNRFLAERTGGTYSTLKVQPAELEDSGVYFCASSQVASTGELFFGEGSRLTVL.

The V call is TRBV18, the J call TRBJ2-2, with TRBD1 matching 7 bases. Germline V lookup: CDR1 KGHSH, CDR2 LQKENI. The V and J ends lost 6 bases and 5 bases, in that order; junction bases with no gene match: 9. This CDR3 spans 15 amino acids. For the CDR3, the DNA is TGTGCCAGCTCCCCAGGACAGGTCGGAACCGGGGAGCTGTTTTTT. Its translation is CASSPGQVGTGELFF.

This clonotype appeared many times. The gene calls are TRBV29-1 and TRBJ2-1; D unresolved. This CDR3 has 12 residues. V lost 3 bases and J 8 bases, leaving 11 bases between the germline ends. Germline CDR1 is SQVTM and CDR2 is ANQGSEA. CDR3 in amino acids: CSVDKAGDEQFF. In DNA form, the CDR3 reads TGCAGCGTTGATAAAGCCGGCGATGAGCAGTTCTTC.

This clonotype has a handful of counts. The chain is built from TRBV20-1 and TRBJ1-1; possibly TRBD1 for D (6 bases). The CDR3 sequence is 13 residues long. The V end was cut by 0 bases, the J end by 3 bases, with 8 bases between. The germline V gene has CDR1 DFQATT and CDR2 SNEGSKA (reference sequence). The CDR3 reads CSARDPGDTEAFF. CDR3 DNA: TGCAGTGCTAGAGACCCAGGGGACACTGAAGCTTTCTTT.

This chain uses TRBV7-9 with TRBJ2-1, with D perhaps matching TRBD2 (5 bases). Germline loops: CDR1 SEHNR, CDR2 FQNEAQ (reference sequence). Trimming took 1 base from V and 2 from J, leaving 9 bases between them. This CDR3 has 15 residues. Written as DNA, the CDR3 is TGTGCCAGCAGCTTAGAGGGTAGCGCCTACAATGAGCAGTTCTTC. Translated, it gives CASSLEGSAYNEQFF.

The V call is TRBV7-9, the J call TRBJ2-1, with D maybe TRBD1 (6 bases). This CDR3 contains 15 residues. CDR1 is SEHNR, CDR2 FQNEAQ, per germline (reference sequence). The ends were cut back, 0 bases at V and 5 bases at J, with 11 bases in the middle. The CDR3 reads CASSLASGENNEQFF. Written as DNA, the CDR3 is TGTGCCAGCAGCTTAGCGTCAGGGGAGAACAATGAGCAGTTCTTC.

This clonotype was counted a few times. V is TRBV7-8 and J is TRBJ1-5; D is ambiguous. Germline lookup yields CDR1 SGHVS and CDR2 FQNEAQ. V was pared by 0 bases and J by 2 bases, with 20 bases between. The length of the CDR3 is 19 residues. CDR3 region: CASSLAARYQGYGNQPQHF. CDR3 bases: TGTGCCAGCAGCTTAGCGGCAAGGTATCAAGGTTACGGCAATCAGCCCCAGCATTTT.

This clonotype was found a few times. The V call is TRBV6-2 or TRBV6-3, the J call TRBJ2-3, with D perhaps TRBD1 (5 bases). V was pared by 5 bases and J by 0 bases, with 15 bases between. The CDR3 length is 16 residues. Germline CDR1 is MNHEY and CDR2 is SVGEGT. CDR3 protein: CASSQEQVYSTDTQYF. The CDR3 coding sequence is TGTGCCAGCAGTCAAGAACAGGTATACAGCACAGATACGCAGTATTTT.

The J gene is TRBJ2-7, the V gene TRBV4-1; D is ambiguous. Looked up from germline, CDR1 is MGHRA and CDR2 is YSYEKL. The CDR3 runs 14 residues. V lost 1 base and J lost 6, with 13 bases in between. In DNA form, the CDR3 reads TGCGCCAGCAGCCAAGCCATCTTCCGGGCCGAGCAGTACTTC. It translates to CASSQAIFRAEQYF.

The chain uses TRBV6-2 or TRBV6-3 and TRBJ1-1; TRBD1 is a possible D gene (5 bases). The V gene's germline CDR1 is MNHEY and CDR2 SVGEGT. The CDR3 is made up of 13 amino acids. The CDR3, as DNA: TGTGCATTGGGGGGATTTTCTTCCTCTGAAGCTTTCTTT. Its protein is CALGGFSSSEAFF.

This rearrangement joins TRBV12-3 or TRBV12-4 to TRBJ1-1; no reliable D call. The length of the CDR3 is 14 residues. The ends were cut back, 2 bases at V and 1 base at J, with 8 bases in the middle. In nucleotides, the CDR3 is TGTGCCAGCAGTTTAAGGAGCCAGAACACTGAAGCTTTCTTT. This codes for CASSLRSQNTEAFF.

This clonotype has more than one count but fewer than ten. The chain joins TRBV30 to TRBJ1-2, with unresolved D. Trimming left V 3 bases short and J 0 bases short, with 5 bases between. The CDR3 extends over 12 amino acids. The germline V gene encodes CDR1 GTSNPN and CDR2 SVGIG (reference sequence). The CDR3 loop reads CAWRTTNYGYTF. The DNA of the CDR3 is TGTGCCTGGAGGACAACTAACTATGGCTACACCTTC.

The table lists this clonotype with many counts. This chain uses TRBV5-1 with TRBJ1-2; no clear D. Trimming took off 4 bases at V and 4 bases at J, with 5 bases between the two ends. CDR1 is SGHRS and CDR2 is YFSETQ in the germline V gene. The CDR3 spans 11 residues. The CDR3 DNA reads as TGCGCCAGCAGCCTGGGCTATGGCTACACCTTC. Amino acids: CASSLGYGYTF.